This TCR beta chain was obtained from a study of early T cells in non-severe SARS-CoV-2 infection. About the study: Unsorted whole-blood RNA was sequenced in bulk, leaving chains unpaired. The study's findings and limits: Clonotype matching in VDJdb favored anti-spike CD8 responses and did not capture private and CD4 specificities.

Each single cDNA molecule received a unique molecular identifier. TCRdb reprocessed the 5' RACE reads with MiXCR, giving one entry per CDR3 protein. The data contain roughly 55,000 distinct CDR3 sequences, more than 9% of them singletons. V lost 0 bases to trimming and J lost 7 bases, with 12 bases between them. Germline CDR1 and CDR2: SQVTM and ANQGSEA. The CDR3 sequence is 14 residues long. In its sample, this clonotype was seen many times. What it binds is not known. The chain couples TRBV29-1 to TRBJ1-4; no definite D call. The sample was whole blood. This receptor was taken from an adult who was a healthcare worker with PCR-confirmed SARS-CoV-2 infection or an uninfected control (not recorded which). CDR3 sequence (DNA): TGCAGCGTTGAAGACCCGGGTTACGGTGAAAAACTGTTTTTT. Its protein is CSVEDPGYGEKLFF.